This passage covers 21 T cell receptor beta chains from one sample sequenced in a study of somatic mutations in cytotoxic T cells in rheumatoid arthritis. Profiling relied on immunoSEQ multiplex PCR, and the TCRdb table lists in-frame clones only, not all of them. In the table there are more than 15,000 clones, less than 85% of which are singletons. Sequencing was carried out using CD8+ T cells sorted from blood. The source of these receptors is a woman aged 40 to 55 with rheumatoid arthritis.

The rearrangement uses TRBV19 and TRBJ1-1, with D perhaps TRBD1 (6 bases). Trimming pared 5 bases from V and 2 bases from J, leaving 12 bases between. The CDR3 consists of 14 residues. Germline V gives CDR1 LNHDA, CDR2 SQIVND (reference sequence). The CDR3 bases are TGTGCCAGTAGTCCTTGGACAGCTAACACTGAAGCTTTCTTT. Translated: CASSPWTANTEAFF.

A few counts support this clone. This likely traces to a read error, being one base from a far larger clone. CDR3 nucleotides: TGCGCCAGCAGCTCTGGACAGGGGCTCGACGAGCAGTACTTC. It is translated as CASSSGQGLDEQYF. The chain carries TRBV5-1 and TRBJ2-7; 9 nucleotides match TRBD1. This CDR3 spans 14 amino acids. V shed 3 bases, J shed 5 bases, and the junction held 6 bases outside the gene matches. Germline CDR1 and CDR2: SGHRS and YFSETQ.

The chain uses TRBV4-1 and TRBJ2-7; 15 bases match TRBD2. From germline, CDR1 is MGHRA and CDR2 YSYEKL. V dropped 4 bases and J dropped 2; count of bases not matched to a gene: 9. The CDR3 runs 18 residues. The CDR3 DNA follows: TGCGCCAGCAGCCTAGAGAGGACTAGCGGGGGGGCGGCCTACGAGCAGTACTTC. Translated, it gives CASSLERTSGGAAYEQYF.

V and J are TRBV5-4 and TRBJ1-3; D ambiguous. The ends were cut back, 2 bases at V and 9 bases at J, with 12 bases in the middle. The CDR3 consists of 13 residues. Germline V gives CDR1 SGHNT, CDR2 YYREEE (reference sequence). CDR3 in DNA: TGTGCCAGCAGCTTTGGGTCAGCAGGCACCATATATTTT. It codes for CASSFGSAGTIYF.

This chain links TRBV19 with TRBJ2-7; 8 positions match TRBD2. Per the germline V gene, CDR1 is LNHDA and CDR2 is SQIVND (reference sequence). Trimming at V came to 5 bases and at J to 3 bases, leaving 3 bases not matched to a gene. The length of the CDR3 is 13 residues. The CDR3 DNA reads TGTGCCAGTAGTCATGGGACTAGCTACGAGCAGTACTTC. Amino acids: CASSHGTSYEQYF.

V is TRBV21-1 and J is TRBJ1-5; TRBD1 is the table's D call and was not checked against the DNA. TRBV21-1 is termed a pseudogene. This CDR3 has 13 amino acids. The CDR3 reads CASPNISNQPQHF. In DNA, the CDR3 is TGTGCCAGCCCCAACATAAGCAATCAGCCCCAGCATTTT.

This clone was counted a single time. The CDR3 DNA follows: TGTGCCAGCAGCCAAGATAACGCGGGGGGGTACAATGAGCAGTTCTTC. The encoded protein is CASSQDNAGGYNEQFF. V gene TRBV4-2 combines with J gene TRBJ2-1, with 9 bases lining up with TRBD2. Germline V gives CDR1 LGHNA, CDR2 YNFKEQ. There are 16 residues in the CDR3. V shed 0 bases, J shed 4 bases, and the junction held 4 bases outside the gene matches.

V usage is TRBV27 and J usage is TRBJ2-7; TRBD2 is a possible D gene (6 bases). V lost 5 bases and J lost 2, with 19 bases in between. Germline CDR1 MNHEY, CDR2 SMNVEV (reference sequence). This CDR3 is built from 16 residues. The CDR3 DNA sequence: TGTGCCAGCAGTCCTTCCGGCGGGGCAAAGACCTACGAGCAGTACTTC. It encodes CASSPSGGAKTYEQYF.

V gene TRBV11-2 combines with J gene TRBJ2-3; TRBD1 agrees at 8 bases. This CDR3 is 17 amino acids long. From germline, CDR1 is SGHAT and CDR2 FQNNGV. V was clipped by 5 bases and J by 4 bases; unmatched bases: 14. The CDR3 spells CASSGALQGARADTQYF. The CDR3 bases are TGTGCCAGCAGCGGGGCATTGCAGGGGGCTCGGGCAGATACGCAGTATTTT.

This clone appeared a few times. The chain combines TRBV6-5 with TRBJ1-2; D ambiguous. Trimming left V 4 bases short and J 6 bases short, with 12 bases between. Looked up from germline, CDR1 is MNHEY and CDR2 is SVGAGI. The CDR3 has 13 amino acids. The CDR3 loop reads CASSSKDINGYTF. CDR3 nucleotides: TGTGCCAGCAGTTCAAAAGACATCAATGGCTACACCTTC.

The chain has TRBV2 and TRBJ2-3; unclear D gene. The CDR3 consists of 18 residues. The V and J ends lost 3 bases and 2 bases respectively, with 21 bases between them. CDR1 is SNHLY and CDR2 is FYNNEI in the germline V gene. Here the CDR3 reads CASSDPKWLSQDTDTQYF. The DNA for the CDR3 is TGTGCCAGCAGTGACCCCAAGTGGTTGTCTCAGGACACAGATACGCAGTATTTT.

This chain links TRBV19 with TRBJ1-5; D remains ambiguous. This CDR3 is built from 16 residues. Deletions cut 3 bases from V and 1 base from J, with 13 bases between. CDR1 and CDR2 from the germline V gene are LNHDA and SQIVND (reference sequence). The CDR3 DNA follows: TGTGCCAGTAGTATGGAGGGTCCAGAAAGCAATCAGCCCCAGCATTTT. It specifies CASSMEGPESNQPQHF. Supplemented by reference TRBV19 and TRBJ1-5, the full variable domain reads DGGITQSPKYLFRKEGQNVTLSCEQNLNHDAMYWYRQDPGQGLRLIYYSQIVNDFQKGDIAEGYSVSREKKESFPLTVTSAQKNPTAFYLCASSMEGPESNQPQHFGDGTRLSIL.

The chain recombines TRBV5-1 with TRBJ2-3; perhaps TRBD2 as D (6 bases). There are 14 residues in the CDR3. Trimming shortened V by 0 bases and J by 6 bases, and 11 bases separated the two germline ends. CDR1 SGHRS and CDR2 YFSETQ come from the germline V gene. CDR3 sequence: CASSLAAGLDTQYF. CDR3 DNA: TGCGCCAGCAGCTTGGCTGCGGGGTTGGATACGCAGTATTTT.

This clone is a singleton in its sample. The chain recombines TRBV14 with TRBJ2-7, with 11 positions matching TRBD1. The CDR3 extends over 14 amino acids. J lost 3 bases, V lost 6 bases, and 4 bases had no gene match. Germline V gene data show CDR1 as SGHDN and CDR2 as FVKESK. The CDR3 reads CASSSGTGGYEQYF. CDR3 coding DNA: TGTGCCAGCAGTTCCGGGACAGGGGGCTACGAGCAGTACTTC. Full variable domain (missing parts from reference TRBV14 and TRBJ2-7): EAGVTQFPSHSVIEKGQTVTLRCDPISGHDNLYWYRRVMGKEIKFLLHFVKESKQDESGMPNNRFLAERTGGTYSTLKVQPAELEDSGVYFCASSSGTGGYEQYFGPGTRLTVT.

CDR3 in amino acids: CASSSKLLAGGPLPEQYF. Written as DNA, the CDR3 is TGTGCCAGCAGCTCTAAATTACTAGCGGGAGGGCCTCTGCCTGAGCAGTACTTC. The V gene is TRBV5-4, the J gene TRBJ2-7, with 13 bases matching TRBD2. V shed 3 bases and J 7 bases; nucleotides not matched to a gene: 16. Germline CDR1 SGHNT, CDR2 YYREEE (reference sequence). The CDR3 has 18 residues. The full variable domain, completed using reference TRBV5-4 and TRBJ2-7, is ETGVTQSPTHLIKTRGQQVTLRCSSQSGHNTVSWYQQALGQGPQFIFQYYREEENGRGNFPPRFSGLQFPNYSSELNVNALELDDSALYLCASSSKLLAGGPLPEQYFGPGTRLTVT.

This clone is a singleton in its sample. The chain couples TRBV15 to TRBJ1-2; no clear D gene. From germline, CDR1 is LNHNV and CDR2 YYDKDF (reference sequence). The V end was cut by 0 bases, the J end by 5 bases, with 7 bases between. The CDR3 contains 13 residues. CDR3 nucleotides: TGTGCCACCAGCAGAGATTCCGAGTATGGCTACACCTTC. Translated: CATSRDSEYGYTF.

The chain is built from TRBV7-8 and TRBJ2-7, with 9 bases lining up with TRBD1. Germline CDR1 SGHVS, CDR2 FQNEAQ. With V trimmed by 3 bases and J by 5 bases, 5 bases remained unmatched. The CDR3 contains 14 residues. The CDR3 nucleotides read TGTGCCAGCAGCTTGGGGACAGGGTGGAACGAGCAGTACTTC. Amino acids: CASSLGTGWNEQYF. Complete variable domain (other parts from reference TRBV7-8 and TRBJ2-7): GAGVSQSPRYKVAKRGQDVALRCDPISGHVSLFWYQQALGQGPEFLTYFQNEAQLDKSGLPSDRFFAERPEGSVSTLKIQRTQQEDSAVYLCASSLGTGWNEQYFGPGTRLTVT.

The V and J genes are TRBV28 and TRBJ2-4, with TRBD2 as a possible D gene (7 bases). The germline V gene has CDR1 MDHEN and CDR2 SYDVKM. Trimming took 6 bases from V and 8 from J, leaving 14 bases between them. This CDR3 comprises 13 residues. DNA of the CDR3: TGTGCCAGCAGGGAGGGAGGGGGGGACATTCAGTACTTC. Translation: CASREGGGDIQYF.

The CDR3 region is CASRAGPTLRGYTF. The CDR3 DNA is TGTGCCAGCAGGGCGGGCCCCACTCTCCGTGGCTACACCTTC. This chain connects TRBV9 to TRBJ1-2, with D unclear. Trimming stripped 5 bases from V and 7 bases from J, with 18 bases between. Germline values: CDR1 SGDLS, CDR2 YYNGEE. This CDR3 spans 14 amino acids.

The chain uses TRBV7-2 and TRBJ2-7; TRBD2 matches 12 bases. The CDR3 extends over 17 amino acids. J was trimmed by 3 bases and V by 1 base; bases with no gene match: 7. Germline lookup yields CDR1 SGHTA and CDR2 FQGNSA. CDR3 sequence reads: CASSLDLAGGLDYEQYF. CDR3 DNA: TGTGCCAGCAGCTTAGACCTAGCGGGAGGGCTTGACTACGAGCAGTACTTC.

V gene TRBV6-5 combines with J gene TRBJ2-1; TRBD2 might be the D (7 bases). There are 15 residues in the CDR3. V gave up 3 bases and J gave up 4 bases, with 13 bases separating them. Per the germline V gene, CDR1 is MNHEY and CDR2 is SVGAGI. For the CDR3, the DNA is TGTGCCAGCAGTTATGGCGGGGGCCGTTACAATGAGCAGTTCTTC. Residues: CASSYGGGRYNEQFF.